A selection of T cell receptor beta chains follows, all from one sample in a study of T-cell reconstitution after alpha-beta-depleted transplantation in children. TCRdb analysed the PCR reads with MiXCR anew, one entry per CDR3 protein. Here the sample spans over 200,000 distinct CDR3 sequences, about a tenth being singletons. The source was PBMCs from the stem cell graft donor, collected from the stem cell graft. The receptors were sampled from a human donor who donated a stem cell graft to a child with acute lymphoblastic leukemia. CDR3s include the opening cysteine and the closing phenylalanine or tryptophan. The D gene is left open where the match is weak. Clone size is not always given. Where it is, it says once, few, many or a class for expanded clones.

abundance	v_gene	j_gene	d_gene	CDR3aa	CDR3nt
many	TRBV5-1	TRBJ1-1	.	CASSTNWRENTEAFF	TGCGCCAGCAGCACCAATTGGAGGGAGAACACTGAAGCTTTCTTT
few	TRBV7-9	TRBJ1-2	.	CASSPEGLDYGYTF	TGTGCCAGCAGCCCCGAGGGGCTTGACTATGGCTACACCTTC
few	TRBV7-9	TRBJ2-7	TRBD1	CASSTWTGDFEQYF	TGTGCCAGCAGCACTTGGACAGGAGACTTCGAGCAGTACTTC
many	TRBV29-1	TRBJ2-1	TRBD2	CSVGGTSVWFEQFF	TGCAGCGTTGGGGGGACTAGCGTGTGGTTTGAGCAGTTCTTC
few	TRBV5-5	TRBJ1-4	TRBD1	CASSSPGQGVQNEKLFF	TGTGCCAGCAGCTCTCCGGGACAGGGAGTACAAAATGAAAAACTGTTTTTT
many	TRBV7-9	TRBJ1-5	.	CASSLVPLGGTIGNQPQHF	TGTGCCAGCAGCTTAGTTCCCCTGGGGGGGACTATAGGCAATCAGCCCCAGCATTTT
many	TRBV6-4	TRBJ2-2	TRBD2	CASSPRPGLAGGPFWNTGELFF	TGTGCCAGCAGTCCAAGACCGGGACTAGCGGGGGGGCCGTTTTGGAACACCGGGGAGCTGTTTTTT
many	TRBV12-3/TRBV12-4	TRBJ2-1	.	CASSLGGAGINEQFF	TGTGCCAGCAGTTTAGGAGGGGCCGGAATAAATGAGCAGTTCTTC
few	TRBV27	TRBJ1-5	TRBD1	CASSPRQGASNQPQHF	TGTGCCAGCAGTCCTAGACAGGGGGCGAGCAATCAGCCCCAGCATTTT
many	TRBV3-1	TRBJ2-1	.	CASSQGHLGDEQFF	TGTGCCAGCAGCCAAGGGCACCTTGGGGATGAGCAGTTCTTC
few	TRBV7-2	TRBJ2-3	.	CASSLGIGALGTDTQYF	TGTGCCAGCAGCTTAGGTATAGGGGCGCTAGGGACAGATACGCAGTATTTT
.	TRBV13	TRBJ2-7	.	CASSLGGEKDEQYF	TGTGCCAGCAGCTTGGGGGGCGAAAAGGACGAGCAGTACTTC
many	TRBV10-3	TRBJ2-2	.	CAISASGDNTGELFF	TGTGCCATCAGTGCGTCAGGGGACAACACCGGGGAGCTGTTTTTT
many	TRBV29-1	TRBJ1-1	.	CSAIQAQNTEAFF	TGCAGCGCCATACAGGCCCAGAACACTGAAGCTTTCTTT
few	TRBV6-5	TRBJ1-5	.	CASSYWDSNQPQHF	TGTGCCAGCAGTTACTGGGATTCCAATCAGCCCCAGCATTTT
many	TRBV5-1	TRBJ1-1	.	CASSLAPLDGTEAFF	TGCGCCAGCAGCTTAGCACCCCTGGACGGCACTGAAGCTTTCTTT
.	TRBV10-3	TRBJ2-5	TRBD2	CAISESTSGKETQYF	TGTGCCATCAGTGAGTCCACTAGCGGGAAAGAGACCCAGTACTTC
many	TRBV24-1	TRBJ2-1	.	CATSETPPRGNEQFF	TGTGCCACCAGTGAAACTCCCCCCAGGGGTAATGAGCAGTTCTTC
.	TRBV4-2	TRBJ1-2	.	CASSPSQIDHGYTF	TGTGCCAGCAGTCCTAGCCAAATAGACCATGGCTACACCTTC
few	TRBV5-1	TRBJ1-4	TRBD1	CASSLGDSYFNEKLFF	TGCGCCAGCAGCTTGGGGGACAGTTATTTTAATGAAAAACTGTTTTTT
many	TRBV7-2	TRBJ2-2	.	CASSVRTRGSGELFF	TGTGCCAGCAGCGTGAGGACGAGGGGGTCCGGGGAGCTGTTTTTT
.	TRBV3-1	TRBJ1-3	.	CASSRGETGVRPTTGNTIYF	TGTGCCAGCAGCCGCGGAGAGACAGGTGTTCGACCGACAACTGGAAACACCATATATTTT
few	TRBV7-8	TRBJ1-1	.	CASSLALIGEAFF	TGTGCCAGCAGCTTAGCACTTATTGGTGAAGCTTTCTTT
many	TRBV6-1	TRBJ2-7	TRBD1	CASSDPPDRAREQYF	TGTGCCAGCAGTGACCCACCGGACAGGGCTCGTGAGCAGTACTTC
.	TRBV5-1	TRBJ1-2	.	CASSLKTVRYGYTF	TGCGCCAGCAGCTTGAAGACGGTCCGCTATGGCTACACCTTC